This record covers a single TCR beta chain. Its antigen remains unknown. In the PCR, 60 Vbeta and 13 Jbeta primers were used. Only in-frame clones appear in the TCRdb table, and some are missing; sequencing was by immunoSEQ multiplex PCR. There are around 200,000 clones in the sample; about 81% occur only once, and 2.7% lies in the top ten. Germline V gives CDR1 SGHTS, CDR2 YDEGEE. The V and J ends lost 7 bases and 5 bases, in that order; junction bases with no gene match: 0. CDR3 size: 12 residues. This entry belongs to a study of cytomegalovirus exposure and HLA in healthy donors. General study points: In a later analysis, at a false discovery rate of 0.05, roughly 17,000 TCR beta sequences matched HLA alleles.

The V call is TRBV5-8, the J call TRBJ2-5; 12 nucleotides line up with TRBD1. Source material: PBMCs. The clonotype was recovered from a woman aged 40-49 years in good health and CMV-seronegative. The CDR3 protein is CASGTGGETQYF. CDR3 nucleotide sequence: TGTGCCAGCGGGACAGGGGGCGAGACCCAGTACTTC. Full variable domain (remainder filled in from reference TRBV5-8 and TRBJ2-5): EAGVTQSPTHLIKTRGQQATLRCSPISGHTSVYWYQQALGLGLQFLLWYDEGEERNRGNFPPRFSGRQFPNYSSELNVNALELEDSALYLCASGTGGETQYFGPGTRLLVL.